Sequencing of this T cell receptor (beta chain) was carried out in a study of cytomegalovirus exposure and HLA in healthy donors. From germline, CDR1 is SGHNT and CDR2 YYREEE (reference sequence). The CDR3 contains 16 residues. V was pared by 9 bases and J by 5 bases, with 12 bases of the junction left unmatched. Primers: 60 Vbeta forward and 13 Jbeta reverse. TCRdb's table, derived via immunoSEQ multiplex PCR, lists solely in-frame clones and lacks some. The sample contains more than 90,000 clones, around 85% of which appear only once. Specimen: PBMCs. The chain employs TRBV5-4 and TRBJ2-7; the match to TRBD2 covers 15 bases. This receptor was obtained from a man in his thirties or forties in good health and CMV-seronegative. The CDR3 here is CATKGLAGGPGHEQYF. The CDR3 region has the DNA TGTGCCACCAAAGGACTAGCGGGAGGGCCGGGTCACGAGCAGTACTTC.